Below, 20 T cell receptor beta chains from the same sample are listed, as sequenced in a study of blood T cell repertoires in COVID-19. The assay was immunoSEQ multiplex PCR, and TCRdb's table has in-frame clones only and misses some. The table records 200,000 or so clones, roughly 90% of them present only once. The specimen was peripheral blood. Source of these receptors: a man aged 40-49 years with active or convalescent COVID-19.

The gene calls are TRBV30 and TRBJ1-5, with TRBD1 identical over 8 bases. CDR1 is GTSNPN and CDR2 is SVGIG in the germline V gene (reference sequence). The CDR3 runs to 13 residues. V gave up 3 bases and J gave up 7 bases; unmatched junction bases: 5. The CDR3 protein is CAWRDRVGQPQHF. CDR3 nucleotide sequence: TGTGCCTGGAGGGACAGGGTTGGGCAGCCCCAGCATTTT.

Of note for this clone: An end of the junction does not agree with germline; a read error may underlie this. This chain joins TRBV11-2 and TRBJ1-2; 9 nucleotides match TRBD1. Germline loops: CDR1 SGHAT, CDR2 FQNNGV. The CDR3 sequence is 14 residues long. The chain's CDR3 is CASNLQGASYGYTF. Here the CDR3 DNA reads TGTGCCAGCAACTTACAGGGGGCTAGCTATGGCTACACCTTC. Supplemented by reference TRBV11-2 and TRBJ1-2, the full variable domain reads EAGVAQSPRYKIIEKRQSVAFWCNPISGHATLYWYQQILGQGPKLLIQFQNNGVVDDSQLPKDRFSAERLKGVDSTLKIQPAKLEDSAVYLCASNLQGASYGYTFGSGTRLTVV.

The chain links TRBV7-2 to TRBJ1-5; no firm D call. The germline CDR1 and CDR2 sequences are SGHTA and FQGNSA. Trimming took off 5 bases at V and 2 bases at J, with 10 bases between the two ends. This CDR3 is built from 14 residues. The CDR3 here is CASSSGMGNQPQHF. CDR3 nucleotides: TGTGCCAGCAGCAGCGGCATGGGCAATCAGCCCCAGCATTTT.

The CDR3 DNA reads as TGTGCCAGCAGTTTATCAGGCGACAGGGGGTCCCAGCCCCAGCATTTT. Translation: CASSLSGDRGSQPQHF. This chain links TRBV27 with TRBJ1-5, with 9 bases lining up with TRBD1. The CDR3 totals 16 residues. V lost 0 bases, J lost 7 bases, and 7 bases stayed unmatched. Looked up from germline, CDR1 is MNHEY and CDR2 is SMNVEV (reference sequence).

The rearrangement joins TRBV7-3 to TRBJ2-3; tentative D call: TRBD2 (5 bases). The CDR3 runs to 14 residues. Germline CDR1 SGHTA, CDR2 FQGTGA. Trimming took 0 bases from V and 6 from J, leaving 10 bases between them. The CDR3 region has the DNA TGTGCCAGCAGCTTAACGGGAGTCTCGGATACGCAGTATTTT. This translates into CASSLTGVSDTQYF. Full variable domain (remainder filled in from reference TRBV7-3 and TRBJ2-3): GAGVSQTPSNKVTEKGKYVELRCDPISGHTALYWYRQSLGQGPEFLIYFQGTGAADDSGLPNDRFFAVRPEGSVSTLKIQRTERGDSAVYLCASSLTGVSDTQYFGPGTRLTVL.

The chain uses TRBV28 and TRBJ1-2; D is undetermined. V lost 5 bases and J 0 bases, leaving 10 bases between the germline ends. The CDR3 length is 14 residues. Germline loops: CDR1 MDHEN, CDR2 SYDVKM. CDR3 amino acids: CASSAGSSNYGYTF. CDR3 bases: TGTGCCAGCAGTGCCGGGAGCTCTAACTATGGCTACACCTTC.

V and J are TRBV7-3 and TRBJ1-1; D call uncertain. This CDR3 has 20 amino acids. Germline V gene sequence: CDR1 SGHTA, CDR2 FQGTGA. Trimming cost V 5 bases and J 0 bases, with 28 bases left between them. DNA of the CDR3: TGTGCCAGCAGCCTCATGAGTATTTTCGGAGAACCCCCTATGAACACTGAAGCTTTCTTT. This codes for CASSLMSIFGEPPMNTEAFF.

The chain uses TRBV5-1 and TRBJ2-5; 9 bases map to TRBD1. This CDR3 is built from 14 residues. V gave up 4 bases and J gave up 5 bases; unmatched junction bases: 6. Germline-derived CDR1 and CDR2 are SGHRS and YFSETQ. CDR3 residues: CASSDIQGAETQYF. The DNA for the CDR3 is TGCGCCAGCAGCGATATACAGGGGGCTGAGACCCAGTACTTC.

To note about this clone: One end of the junction fails to match germline, which may point to a read error. The CDR3 region is CASSGHRNNQPQHF. The DNA of the CDR3 is TGTGCCAGTAGTGGACACAGAAACAATCAGCCCCAGCATTTT. The chain has TRBV2 and TRBJ1-5; tentatively, D is TRBD1 (5 bases). Germline V CDR1 and CDR2: SNHLY, FYNNEI. The CDR3 runs 14 residues.

DNA of the CDR3: TGTGCCAGCAGCGGGACAAATGGCCCAGATACGCAGTATTTT. Its translation: CASSGTNGPDTQYF. This sequence joins TRBV28 and TRBJ2-3, with D perhaps matching TRBD1 (6 bases). Trimming cost V 6 bases and J 4 bases, with 14 bases left between them. CDR3 length: 14 amino acids. CDR1 and CDR2 from the germline V gene are MDHEN and SYDVKM.

This clone appeared once. DNA of the CDR3: TGTGCCAGCTCACCAGAACTAGCGGATTACACCGGGGAGCTGTTTTTT. Translation gives CASSPELADYTGELFF. J is TRBJ2-2 and V is TRBV18; 8 bases agree with TRBD2. Looked up from germline, CDR1 is KGHSH and CDR2 is LQKENI. The V and J ends lost 2 bases and 3 bases, in that order; junction bases with no gene match: 5. The CDR3 loop spans 16 amino acids.

The V gene is TRBV14, the J gene TRBJ2-7; 10 nucleotides match TRBD1. V gave up 2 bases and J gave up 6 bases; unmatched junction bases: 4. The CDR3 is 14 amino acids. Germline V CDR1 and CDR2: SGHDN, FVKESK. CDR3 loop: CASSQSGQGFEQYF. CDR3 DNA sequence: TGTGCCAGCAGCCAATCGGGACAGGGGTTCGAGCAGTACTTC.

This sequence joins TRBV5-1 and TRBJ2-5, with TRBD2 matching over 11 bases. Germline-derived CDR1 and CDR2 are SGHRS and YFSETQ. This CDR3 comprises 15 residues. V trimming: 2 bases; J trimming: 4 bases; junction bases outside the gene matches: 4. CDR3 DNA sequence: TGCGCCAGCAGCTTTCTCGGGACTAGCGGAGAGACCCAGTACTTC. It encodes CASSFLGTSGETQYF.

The rearrangement uses TRBV28 and TRBJ1-6; the D is unclear. The CDR3 runs 11 residues. With 7 bases removed from V and 10 bases from J, the gap between germline ends came to 8 bases. Germline V lookup: CDR1 MDHEN, CDR2 SYDVKM. CDR3 loop: CASNSGSPLHF. CDR3 DNA sequence: TGTGCCAGCAACAGCGGATCACCCCTCCACTTT.

The sample holds one count of this clone. This chain uses TRBV7-9 with TRBJ1-5; the D gene is possibly TRBD1 (5 bases). This CDR3 has 14 amino acids. Germline lookup yields CDR1 SEHNR and CDR2 FQNEAQ (reference sequence). V shed 7 bases and J shed 5 bases, with 15 bases lying between them. The CDR3 region has the DNA TGTGCCAGCACCGAAGAGGGGTACGATCAGCCCCAGCATTTT. Its translation is CASTEEGYDQPQHF.

The chain recombines TRBV9 with TRBJ1-1, with 7 bases fitting TRBD1. This CDR3 is 14 amino acids long. The germline V gene encodes CDR1 SGDLS and CDR2 YYNGEE. V shed 3 bases, J shed 2 bases, and the junction held 4 bases outside the gene matches. The CDR3 DNA reads as TGTGCCAGCAGCGCCGGGACAGCTAACACTGAAGCTTTCTTT. It yields the protein CASSAGTANTEAFF.

The chain couples TRBV18 to TRBJ2-1; D possibly corresponds to TRBD2 (6 bases). Germline CDR1 KGHSH, CDR2 LQKENI. The CDR3 is 14 residues long. The V and J ends lost 3 bases and 7 bases respectively, with 13 bases between them. Here the CDR3 DNA reads TGTGCCAGCTCACCGAACTACGGAGGGAATGAGCAGTTCTTC. This gives the protein CASSPNYGGNEQFF.

In this sample, this clone turned up once. Other DNA sequences in the sample encode the same CDR3. The J gene is TRBJ2-1, the V gene TRBV5-5; D gene uncertain. The CDR3 length is 13 residues. With 0 bases removed from V and 3 bases from J, the gap between germline ends came to 4 bases. Germline V gene data show CDR1 as SGHKS and CDR2 as YYEKEE (reference sequence). In nucleotides, the CDR3 is TGTGCCAGCAGCTTGGACAGCTACAATGAGCAGTTCTTC. As protein: CASSLDSYNEQFF.

The chain recombines TRBV7-8 with TRBJ2-7, with a tentative D call TRBD2 (5 bases). The V end was cut by 7 bases, the J end by 2 bases, with 15 bases between. This CDR3 contains 14 residues. Per the germline V gene, CDR1 is SGHVS and CDR2 is FQNEAQ. The CDR3, as DNA: TGTGCCAGCAACCTCGGAGGCGGACCCTACGAGCAGTACTTC. Amino acids: CASNLGGGPYEQYF.

J is TRBJ1-2 and V is TRBV2, with D maybe TRBD1 (5 bases). The ends were cut back, 10 bases at V and 4 bases at J, with 13 bases in the middle. The CDR3 runs to 12 residues. Germline CDR1 SNHLY, CDR2 FYNNEI. This chain's CDR3 is CATSRQGYGYTF. Here the CDR3 DNA reads TGTGCCACCTCACGGCAGGGCTATGGCTACACCTTC.